Listed below are T cell receptor beta chains from one sample, sequenced in a study of T-cell reconstitution after alpha-beta-depleted transplantation in children. TCRdb reprocessed the PCR reads via MiXCR and lists one record per CDR3 protein. The data contain a few hundred thousand distinct CDR3 sequences, about 23% of them singletons. The starting material was PBMCs, obtained before TCRalphabeta/CD19-depleted stem cell transplant. These TCRs come from a girl aged 2 to 10 with Fanconi anemia, due to receive a stem cell transplant. Each CDR3 is given with its conserved first and last residue. D genes are given only for firm matches. Rows give clone size only sometimes, using once, few, many, or a class for an expanded clone.

d_call	clone_size	v_call	j_call	cdr3_nt	cdr3_aa
NA	many	TRBV6-1	TRBJ2-7	TGTGCCAGCAGCGCTAGCTCCAGCTCCTACGAGCAGTACTTC	CASSASSSSYEQYF
NA	NA	TRBV20-1	TRBJ2-3	TGCAGTGCTAGAGGCCGGGAACAGGGCGCAGATACGCAGTATTTT	CSARGREQGADTQYF
NA	few	TRBV7-9	TRBJ1-1	TGTGCCAGCAGCGTTGAAGCTTTCTTT	CASSVEAFF
NA	NA	TRBV10-3	TRBJ2-3	TGTGCCATCAGTGAGTCGAATGGGAAAGATACGCAGTATTTT	CAISESNGKDTQYF
NA	many	TRBV4-2	TRBJ1-2	TGTGCCAGCAGCCTACGCGGTACCCCTAATGACTACACCTTC	CASSLRGTPNDYTF
TRBD1	many	TRBV7-3	TRBJ1-2	TGTGCCAGCAGCCCCCAGACAGGGTCGGGCTACACCTTC	CASSPQTGSGYTF
NA	once	TRBV29-1	TRBJ2-7	TGCAGCGTCCAGAAGCAGGCCTACGAGCAGTACTTC	CSVQKQAYEQYF
NA	few	TRBV20-1	TRBJ2-3	TGCAGTGCGATACGGGGAGCCGGCACAGATACGCAGTATTTT	CSAIRGAGTDTQYF
TRBD1	many	TRBV6-5	TRBJ2-1	TGTGCCAGCAGTTACGGGACAGATTACAATGAGCAGTTCTTC	CASSYGTDYNEQFF
TRBD1	NA	TRBV7-8	TRBJ1-4	TGTGCCAGCAGCGCCTTGACAGGGACTGTCGAAAAACTGTTTTTT	CASSALTGTVEKLFF
TRBD2	few	TRBV29-1	TRBJ2-7	TGCAGCGTTGTCCCTAGCGGGGGCTACGAGCAGTACTTC	CSVVPSGGYEQYF
NA	NA	TRBV6-2/TRBV6-3	TRBJ2-3	TGTGCCAGCAAGCGACTCCCAGATACGCAGTATTTT	CASKRLPDTQYF
TRBD1	NA	TRBV20-1	TRBJ2-6	TGCAGTGCTCAACACAGGGGGCCAGGGGCCAACGTCCTGACTTTC	CSAQHRGPGANVLTF
NA	NA	TRBV2	TRBJ2-7	TGTGCCAGCAGTGAGGAGGGGTCGGGGAACTACGAGCAGTACTTC	CASSEEGSGNYEQYF
NA	many	TRBV5-1	TRBJ2-5	TGCGCCAGCGGGGACGGGGGACCAAAGGAGACCCAGTACTTC	CASGDGGPKETQYF
TRBD1	NA	TRBV18	TRBJ2-7	TGTGCCAGCTCACTGGACAGGGGGCGCGAGCAGTACTTC	CASSLDRGREQYF
TRBD1	NA	TRBV29-1	TRBJ2-3	TGCAGCGTTGAAGCCCCGGCAGGGGGCATAGATACGCAGTATTTT	CSVEAPAGGIDTQYF
TRBD1	NA	TRBV6-4	TRBJ2-7	TGTGCCAGCCAGGGACAGGGATCCTACGAGCAGTACTTC	CASQGQGSYEQYF
TRBD2	once	TRBV10-3	TRBJ2-1	TGTGCCATCAGTCTAGGGACTAGCGGAAACAATGAGCAGTTCTTC	CAISLGTSGNNEQFF
NA	NA	TRBV11-2	TRBJ2-2	TGTGCCAGCAGCTTAAGGGGGGACACCGGGGAGCTGTTTTTT	CASSLRGDTGELFF
NA	many	TRBV5-1	TRBJ1-4	TGCGCCAGCAGCTTGGCCTGGTCAATTGGCGAAAAACTGTTTTTT	CASSLAWSIGEKLFF
NA	few	TRBV7-9	TRBJ2-7	TGTGCCAGCAGCGCGGCAGGCTTGCCTTACGAGCAGTACTTC	CASSAAGLPYEQYF
NA	NA	TRBV27	TRBJ2-7	TGTGCCAGCATCGGGGTAAACTACGAGCAGTACTTC	CASIGVNYEQYF
TRBD1	NA	TRBV20-1	TRBJ1-5	TGCAGTGCCTCTAGGTACAGGGGGTTCAATCAGCCCCAGCATTTT	CSASRYRGFNQPQHF
NA	NA	TRBV5-1	TRBJ2-5	TGCGCCAGCAGCTTGGGGGTACAGGGAACTCAAGAGACCCAGTACTTC	CASSLGVQGTQETQYF